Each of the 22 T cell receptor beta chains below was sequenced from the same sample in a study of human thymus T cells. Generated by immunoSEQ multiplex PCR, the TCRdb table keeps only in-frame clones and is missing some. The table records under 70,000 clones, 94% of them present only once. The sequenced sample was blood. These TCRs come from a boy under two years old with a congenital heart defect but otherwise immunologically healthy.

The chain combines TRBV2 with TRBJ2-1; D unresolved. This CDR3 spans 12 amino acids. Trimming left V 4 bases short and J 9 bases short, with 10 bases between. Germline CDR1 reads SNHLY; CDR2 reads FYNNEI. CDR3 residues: CASSGRVPEQFF. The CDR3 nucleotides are TGTGCCAGCAGTGGACGGGTACCTGAGCAGTTCTTC.

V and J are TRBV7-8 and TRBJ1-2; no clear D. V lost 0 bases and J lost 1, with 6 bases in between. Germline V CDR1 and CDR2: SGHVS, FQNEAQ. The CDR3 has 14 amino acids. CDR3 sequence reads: CASSLAQVNYGYTF. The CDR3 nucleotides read TGTGCCAGCAGCTTAGCTCAAGTTAACTATGGCTACACCTTC.

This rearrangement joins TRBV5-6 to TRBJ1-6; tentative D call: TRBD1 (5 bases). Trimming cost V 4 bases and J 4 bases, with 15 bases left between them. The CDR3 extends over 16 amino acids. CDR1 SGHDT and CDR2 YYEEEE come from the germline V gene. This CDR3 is CASSRPAQEYNSPLHF. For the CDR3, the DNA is TGTGCCAGCAGCCGACCGGCACAGGAATATAATTCACCCCTCCACTTT.

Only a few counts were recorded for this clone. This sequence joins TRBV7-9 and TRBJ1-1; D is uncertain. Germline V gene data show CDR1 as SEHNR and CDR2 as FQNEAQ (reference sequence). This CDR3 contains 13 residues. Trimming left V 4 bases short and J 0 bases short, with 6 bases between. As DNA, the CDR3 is TGTGCCAGCAGCTCTAGGGTGAACACTGAAGCTTTCTTT. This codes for CASSSRVNTEAFF.

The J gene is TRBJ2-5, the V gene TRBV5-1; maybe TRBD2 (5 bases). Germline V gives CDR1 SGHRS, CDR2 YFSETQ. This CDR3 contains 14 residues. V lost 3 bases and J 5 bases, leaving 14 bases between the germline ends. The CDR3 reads CASSYTGVQETQYF. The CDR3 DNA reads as TGCGCCAGCAGCTATACCGGGGTTCAGGAGACCCAGTACTTC.

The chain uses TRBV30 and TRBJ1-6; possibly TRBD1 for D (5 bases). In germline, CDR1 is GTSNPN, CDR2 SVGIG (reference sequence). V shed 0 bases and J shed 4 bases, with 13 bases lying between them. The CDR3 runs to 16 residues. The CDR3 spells CAWSVVGALYNSPLHF. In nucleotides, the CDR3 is TGTGCCTGGAGTGTAGTCGGGGCGCTGTATAATTCACCCCTCCACTTT.

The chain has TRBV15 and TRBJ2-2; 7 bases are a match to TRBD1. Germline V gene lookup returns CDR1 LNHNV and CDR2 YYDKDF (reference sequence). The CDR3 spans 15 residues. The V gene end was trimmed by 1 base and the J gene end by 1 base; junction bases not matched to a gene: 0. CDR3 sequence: CATSRAGGNTGELFF. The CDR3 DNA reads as TGTGCCACCAGCAGAGCAGGGGGGAACACCGGGGAGCTGTTTTTT.

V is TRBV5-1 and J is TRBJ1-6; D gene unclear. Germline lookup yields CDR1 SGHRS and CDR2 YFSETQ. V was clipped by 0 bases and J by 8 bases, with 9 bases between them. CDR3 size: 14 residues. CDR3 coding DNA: TGCGCCAGCAGCTTGGCCCAGAAGGATTCACCCCTCCACTTT. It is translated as CASSLAQKDSPLHF.

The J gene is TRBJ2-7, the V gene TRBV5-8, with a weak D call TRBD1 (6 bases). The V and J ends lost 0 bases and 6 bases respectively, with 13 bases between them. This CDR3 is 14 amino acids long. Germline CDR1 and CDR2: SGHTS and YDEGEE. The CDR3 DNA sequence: TGTGCCAGCAGCTTGGTCGGTCTACAGGGCGAGCAGTACTTC. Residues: CASSLVGLQGEQYF.

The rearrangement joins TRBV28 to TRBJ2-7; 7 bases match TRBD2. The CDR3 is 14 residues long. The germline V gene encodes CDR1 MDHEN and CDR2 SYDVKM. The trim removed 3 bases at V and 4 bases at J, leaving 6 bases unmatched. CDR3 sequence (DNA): TGTGCCAGCAGTTTGTGGGAGGGCCGGTACGAGCAGTACTTC. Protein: CASSLWEGRYEQYF.

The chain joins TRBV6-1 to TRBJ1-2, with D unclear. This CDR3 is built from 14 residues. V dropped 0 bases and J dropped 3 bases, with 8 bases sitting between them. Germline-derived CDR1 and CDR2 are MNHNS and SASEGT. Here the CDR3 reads CASSEARQDYGYTF. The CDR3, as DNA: TGTGCCAGCAGTGAAGCGAGGCAGGACTATGGCTACACCTTC.

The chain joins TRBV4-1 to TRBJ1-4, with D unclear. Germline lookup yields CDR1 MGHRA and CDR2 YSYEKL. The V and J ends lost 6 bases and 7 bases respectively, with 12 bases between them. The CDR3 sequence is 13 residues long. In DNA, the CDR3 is TGCGCCAGCAGTCGAACATACATTGAAAAACTGTTTTTT. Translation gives CASSRTYIEKLFF.

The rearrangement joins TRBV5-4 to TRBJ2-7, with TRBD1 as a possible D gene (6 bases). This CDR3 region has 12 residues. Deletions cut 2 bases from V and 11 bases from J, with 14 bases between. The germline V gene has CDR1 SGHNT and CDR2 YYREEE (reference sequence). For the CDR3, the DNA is TGTGCCAGCAGCTTTTGGTCCGGGACAAAGTACTTC. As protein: CASSFWSGTKYF.

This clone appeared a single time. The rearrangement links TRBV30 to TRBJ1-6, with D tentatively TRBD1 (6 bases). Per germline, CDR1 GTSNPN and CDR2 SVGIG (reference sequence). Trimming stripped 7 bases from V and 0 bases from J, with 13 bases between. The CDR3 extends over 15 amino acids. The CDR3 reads CALRQVSSYNSPLHF. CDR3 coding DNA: TGTGCCTTACGACAGGTCAGCTCCTATAATTCACCCCTCCACTTT.

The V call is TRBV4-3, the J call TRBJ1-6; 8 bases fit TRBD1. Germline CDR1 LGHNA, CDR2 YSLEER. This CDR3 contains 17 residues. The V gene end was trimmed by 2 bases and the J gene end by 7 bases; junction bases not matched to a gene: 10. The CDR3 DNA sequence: TGCGCCAGCAGCCAATTTCAGGGGGCCTCTACAAATTCACCCCTCCACTTT. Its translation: CASSQFQGASTNSPLHF.

CDR3 coding DNA: TGTGCCAGCAGTATACTGACTAGTAGCTCCTACGAGCAGTACTTC. This gives the protein CASSILTSSSYEQYF. V usage is TRBV6-1 and J usage is TRBJ2-7; D might be TRBD2 (6 bases). Trimming shortened V by 5 bases and J by 0 bases, and 14 bases separated the two germline ends. The germline CDR1 and CDR2 sequences are MNHNS and SASEGT. This CDR3 spans 15 amino acids.

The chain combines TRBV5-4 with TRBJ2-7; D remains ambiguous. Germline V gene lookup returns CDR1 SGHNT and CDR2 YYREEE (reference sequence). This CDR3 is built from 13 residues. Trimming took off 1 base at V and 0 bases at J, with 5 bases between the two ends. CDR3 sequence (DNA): TGTGCCAGCAGCTTGTTCAGCTCCTACGAGCAGTACTTC. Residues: CASSLFSSYEQYF.

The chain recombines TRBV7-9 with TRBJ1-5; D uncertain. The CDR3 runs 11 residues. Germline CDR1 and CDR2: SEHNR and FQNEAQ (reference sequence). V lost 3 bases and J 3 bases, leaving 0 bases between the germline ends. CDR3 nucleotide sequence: TGTGCCAGCAGCTTCAATCAGCCCCAGCATTTT. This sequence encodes CASSFNQPQHF.

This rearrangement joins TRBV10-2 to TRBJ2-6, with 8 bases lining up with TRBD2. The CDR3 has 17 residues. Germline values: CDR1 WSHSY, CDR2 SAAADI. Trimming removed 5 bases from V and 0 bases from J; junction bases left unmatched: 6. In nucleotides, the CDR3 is TGCGCCAGCAGTCTTACGGGGGGGGACTCTGGGGCCAACGTCCTGACTTTC. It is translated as CASSLTGGDSGANVLTF.

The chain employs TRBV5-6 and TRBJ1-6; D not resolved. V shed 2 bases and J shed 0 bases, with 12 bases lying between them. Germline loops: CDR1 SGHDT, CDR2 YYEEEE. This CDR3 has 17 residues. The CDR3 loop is CASSLLDRSSYNSPLHF. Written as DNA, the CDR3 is TGTGCCAGCAGCTTACTGGACCGGAGCTCCTATAATTCACCCCTCCACTTT.

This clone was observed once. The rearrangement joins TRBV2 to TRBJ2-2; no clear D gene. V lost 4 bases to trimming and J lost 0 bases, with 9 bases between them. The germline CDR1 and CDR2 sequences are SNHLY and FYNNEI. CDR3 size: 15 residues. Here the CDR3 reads CASSVAGPNTGELFF. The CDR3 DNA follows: TGTGCCAGCAGTGTCGCCGGGCCGAACACCGGGGAGCTGTTTTTT.

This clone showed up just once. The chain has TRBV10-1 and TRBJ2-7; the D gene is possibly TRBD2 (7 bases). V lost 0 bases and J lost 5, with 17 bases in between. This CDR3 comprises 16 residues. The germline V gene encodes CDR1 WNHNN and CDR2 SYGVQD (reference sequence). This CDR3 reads CASSESGGLSGNEQYF. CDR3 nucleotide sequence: TGCGCCAGCAGTGAGTCGGGGGGGCTCTCGGGGAACGAGCAGTACTTC.